Included here is one T cell receptor beta chain sequence, with context. These data belong to a study of blood T cell repertoires in COVID-19. Background on the study: Sites across the United States, Italy and Spain contributed samples from acute and convalescent COVID-19.

This table comes from immunoSEQ multiplex PCR, and its TCRdb copy is limited to in-frame clones, with some not included. The data contain 130,000 or so clones, approximately 86% of them singletons. The Seattle patients joined while their infection was active and were tracked longitudinally afterward. The CDR3 is made up of 13 amino acids. Unmatched junction bases numbered 7, after V lost 5 bases and J lost 8 bases. CDR1 and CDR2 from the germline V gene are LNHDA and SQIVND (reference sequence). The sequencing input was peripheral blood. J is TRBJ2-7 and V is TRBV19; 9 bases match TRBD1. This TCR was sampled from a woman aged 65 to 85 with COVID-19, enrolled during active disease. The CDR3 DNA follows: TGTGCCAGTAGTGTAACAGGGGGCGAAAAGCAGTACTTC. It encodes CASSVTGGEKQYF.